The subject of this entry is one T cell receptor beta chain. Its recognized antigen is unknown. No quality values exist for individual bases; no much larger clone is one base distant. The entire amount of isolated RNA was reverse transcribed using the High Capacity cDNA Reverse Transcription Kit, so the sequenced TCRB transcripts were expressed ones. Deep immunoSEQ sequencing was applied to naive, central memory and regulatory T cell samples, giving an average of around 3.4 million total reads per sample. After sorted cells were lysed in RLT buffer, RNA was extracted with DNase-treated RNeasy Micro or Mini kits, with the choice depending on cell number. Each cell subset was processed separately to prevent cross-contamination, with patient and healthy donor samples processed together. The immunoSEQ multiplex PCR was used to amplify TCRB sequences from cDNA, yielding 87-bp fragments that span the CDR3 region. The amplicons were sequenced using the Illumina HiSeq platform. As for how the authors treated the data: Synthetic template baselines were used to correct PCR bias computationally, reads within Hamming distance 2 were collapsed, and singletons that could not be merged were discarded. Reads were aligned to IMGT to assign V, D and J genes, CDR3 length, and insertions or deletions at six rearrangement sites. Within each subset, clonotype counts were normalized to sorted cell number, and only after that were true diversity and Gini coefficients computed with the tcR R package. The overlap coefficient, calculated on TCRB nucleotide sequences, was used to measure repertoire sharing. As a proxy for the pre-selection repertoire, out-of-frame TCRB sequences from naive cells were analyzed. TCRdb carries this immuneACCESS record with in-frame sequences only. Its versions omit some clonotypes, under half of them owing to an unresolved V gene in the studies checked, with the rest unexplained. The V and J calls and clone size are taken from that table; D and trimming were inferred from the DNA. In all, the sample holds 500,000 to 700,000 clones, and roughly a sixth of those were seen once. The top ten hold approximately 0.087% of the sample.

The sample comes from a study of beta chain features in type 1 diabetes (dated by TCRdb to about 2018). Turning to the overall study: No differences in mean age, gender distribution, total cell number or subset yield were found between patients and healthy donors. A total of about 100,000,000 sorted cells were examined across all samples, and RNA yield correlated strongly with the number of cells per subset. The study compared TCRB repertoires of sorted circulating CD4+ T cell subsets between recently diagnosed type 1 diabetes patients and matched healthy donors. Regulatory and stem cell-like memory subsets were isolated from only 8 patients and about eight healthy donors, whereas naive and central memory subsets came from all 28 donors.

Compared with germline, V lacks 4 bases and J lacks 1 base; bases without a gene match: 10. From the cysteine up to the phenylalanine, the CDR3 has a length of 16 residues. Only CDR3 DNA is held: 48 bases, read in frame from base 1. CDR1 and CDR2, per the germline V gene, are LGHNA and YNFKEQ. What the authors observed across the whole study: PCR might favor shorter templates, but patient and control samples were amplified and corrected together, so any skew would affect both groups equally. At VDJ recombination sites, patients with type 1 diabetes made fewer insertions and deleted more nucleotides, a pattern implying thymic rearrangement abnormalities. In all four CD4+ subsets, TCRB CDR3 length was moderately but significantly shorter in type 1 diabetes patients. Because cDNA rather than genomic DNA was sequenced, highly expressing activated cells could have been over-represented, although no difference in activation and CD3 levels was found between groups. Because small numbers of individuals were included in the HLA sub-analyses, any influence of HLA type on TCRB rearrangement was left unresolved. Naive, central memory and regulatory TCRB repertoires appeared more similar among patients than among healthy donors.

A single peripheral blood draw of around 120 mL on average was collected from each donor into heparinised tubes. Using a panel that included CD45RO, CCR7, CD25, CD127, CD95 and CD27, naive, central memory, regulatory and stem cell-like memory CD4+ T cells were sorted on a BD FACSAria II. A purity above 98% was achieved for all sorted populations. PBMCs were isolated immediately by Lymphoprep density gradient centrifugation and stained directly without culture. Samples were stained and sorted in pairs, with one healthy donor and one patient per experiment, so that batch effects were minimized. Sequencing was done on a sample of naive CD4+ T cells from blood. Taken with the paper, the label for cell subset or site translates to: true naive CD4+ T cells. This sequence originates from a man aged 18 to 30 in good health. The sequence is built from TRBV4-2 and TRBJ2-7; 7 bases in between match TRBD1. The DNA sequence follows: TGTGCCAGCAGCCGAGATACCGGGACAGCTTCCTACGAGCAGTACTTC. Translated, it reads CASSRDTGTASYEQYF.